This T cell receptor (beta chain) was captured by sequencing in a study of blood T cell repertoires in COVID-19. At the level of the study: COVID-19 samples, acute and convalescent, were from the United States, Italy and Spain. PBMCs, B-cell-depleted T cells, or T cells provided the cDNA or gDNA that made up the material.

Authors' methods: Quantification of nucleated cells was approximated via reference gene primer amplification. Some clones are missing from TCRdb's copy, which holds only in-frame ones; the method was immunoSEQ multiplex PCR. The V and J calls and clone size were taken over from that table, and D and trimming were inferred from the DNA. The sample consists of around 13,000 clones, 73% of them appearing once. This CDR3 is built from 14 residues. Trimming cost V 5 bases and J 6 bases, with 14 bases left between them. Germline V gene data show CDR1 as MDHEN and CDR2 as SYDVKM. Sequenced: peripheral blood. The receptor was isolated from a human donor in a cohort sampled during active COVID-19. This chain joins TRBV28 and TRBJ1-5; D gene uncertain. The CDR3 nucleotides read TGTGCCAGCAGTCCCCGTTTCGAGAGTCAGCCCCAGCATTTT. Translation gives CASSPRFESQPQHF.